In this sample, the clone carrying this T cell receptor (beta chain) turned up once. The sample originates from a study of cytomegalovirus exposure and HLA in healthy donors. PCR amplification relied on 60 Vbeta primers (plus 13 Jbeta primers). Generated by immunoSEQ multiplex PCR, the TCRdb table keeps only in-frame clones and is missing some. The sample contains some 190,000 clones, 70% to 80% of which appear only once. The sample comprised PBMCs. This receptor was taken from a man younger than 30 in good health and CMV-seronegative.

The chain's CDR3 is CASSRAMGLAGGGETQYF. The CDR3 DNA is TGTGCCAGCAGCCGCGCAATGGGACTAGCGGGAGGGGGAGAGACCCAGTACTTC. The V call is TRBV7-9, the J call TRBJ2-5, with 16 nucleotides matching TRBD2. V shed 5 bases, J shed 4 bases, and the junction held 10 bases outside the gene matches. The CDR3 has 18 residues. CDR1 and CDR2 from the germline V gene are SEHNR and FQNEAQ (reference sequence).